This entry is about one T cell receptor beta chain. The antigen remains undetermined. The time point: blood 2 weeks post-SBRT. The treatment here: 15 Gy SBRT to primary tumor, nephrectomy 4 weeks later. Serial blood draws occurred at baseline and 2 and 4 weeks post-SBRT. The patient's renal cell carcinoma had clear cell pathology. This sample was included in a study of radiation and T cells in renal cell carcinoma. Overall study findings and caveats: In blood, top tumor clones expanded by 2 weeks, shrinking by 4.

The germline V gene encodes CDR1 SNHLY and CDR2 FYNNEI. The CDR3 is 12 amino acids. The V and J ends lost 6 bases and 12 bases respectively, with 15 bases between them. Using immunoSEQ multiplex PCR, the repertoire was profiled, and TCRdb retains in-frame clones only, with some absent. The data contain 120,000 or so clones, around 85% of them seen just once; the ten biggest clones take up around 6.1%. This receptor was identified in a man aged 50-59 years with renal cell carcinoma. This specimen was blood, taken from a patient whose treatment included radiotherapy and nephrectomy. V usage is TRBV2 and J usage is TRBJ2-1; D not resolved. The CDR3 DNA sequence: TGTGCCAGCAGGACCAACCCGGCCGGGCAGTTCTTC. It codes for CASRTNPAGQFF.